A single sample gave rise to the 31 T cell receptor beta chains below, sequenced in a study of a mutant IDH1 vaccine in newly diagnosed glioma. The repertoire was sequenced with immunoSEQ multiplex PCR; TCRdb's copy has only in-frame clones and lacks some. The profile shows more than 25,000 clones, 75% to 90% of them singletons. No antigens are known for them. Noted time point: week 5, during vaccination. Each vaccine dose was 300 ug of mutant IDH1 20-mer peptide, with topical imiquimod. Specimen: peripheral blood mononuclear cells (PBMCs), collected from a glioma patient whose treatment included an IDH1 peptide vaccine. Source of these receptors: a woman aged 40 to 55 with glioma. Some clones in this sample may be carry-over from other donors' samples.

The chain combines TRBV18 with TRBJ1-2, with D maybe TRBD1 (5 bases). The germline V and J ends were trimmed by 4 bases and 8 bases, with 14 bases remaining between them. The germline V gene has CDR1 KGHSH and CDR2 LQKENI. The CDR3 loop spans 13 amino acids. CDR3: CASSQGSGGGYTF. The CDR3 nucleotides read TGTGCCAGCTCACAGGGGAGTGGAGGAGGCTACACCTTC.

The CDR3 reads CASSRWRVDAEAFF. CDR3 DNA sequence: TGTGCCAGCAGCCGATGGAGAGTAGACGCTGAAGCTTTCTTT. The chain recombines TRBV5-4 with TRBJ1-1, with unresolved D. CDR1 and CDR2 (germline): SGHNT, YYREEE (reference sequence). This CDR3 spans 14 amino acids. V lost 4 bases and J lost 6, with 16 bases in between.

The V call is TRBV4-3, the J call TRBJ2-5; no clear D gene. Germline CDR1 reads LGHNA; CDR2 reads YSLEER. V lost 1 base and J lost 1, with 7 bases in between. This CDR3 has 14 residues. The CDR3 is CASSQGARQETQYF. Here the CDR3 DNA reads TGCGCCAGCAGCCAAGGGGCCCGCCAAGAGACCCAGTACTTC.

The DNA for the CDR3 is TGTGCCAGCAGCGTCGGCGCTGGCACTGAAGCTTTCTTT. Translated: CASSVGAGTEAFF. The chain carries TRBV9 and TRBJ1-1; D call uncertain. V lost 2 bases to trimming and J lost 4 bases, with 9 bases between them. This CDR3 spans 13 amino acids. Germline lookup yields CDR1 SGDLS and CDR2 YYNGEE.

The chain uses TRBV5-1 and TRBJ2-7; D may be TRBD1 (6 bases). Germline CDR1 reads SGHRS; CDR2 reads YFSETQ. This CDR3 region has 12 residues. With 4 bases removed from V and 7 bases from J, the gap between germline ends came to 12 bases. In DNA, the CDR3 is TGCGCCAGCAGCGTACAGGGCCTGGAGCAGTACTTC. Amino acid sequence: CASSVQGLEQYF.

The chain carries TRBV7-2 and TRBJ2-3; D is ambiguous. The V and J ends lost 3 bases and 6 bases respectively, with 4 bases between them. The CDR3 runs 11 residues. Germline-derived CDR1 and CDR2 are SGHTA and FQGNSA. The CDR3 protein is CASSFGDTQYF. Here the CDR3 DNA reads TGTGCCAGCAGCTTTGGTGATACGCAGTATTTT.

This chain links TRBV7-9 with TRBJ2-7; 12 bases map to TRBD1. This CDR3 has 15 amino acids. Germline V gives CDR1 SEHNR, CDR2 FQNEAQ (reference sequence). After removal of 4 bases from V and 4 bases from J, the junction contained 5 bases not matched to a gene. The CDR3 DNA sequence: TGTGCCAGCAGCTGGGACAGGGGGCCGGGGTACGAGCAGTACTTC. This codes for CASSWDRGPGYEQYF.

This clone was picked up a small number of times. The rearrangement links TRBV27 to TRBJ2-3, with 9 bases lining up with TRBD2. This CDR3 is built from 17 residues. Germline CDR1 is MNHEY and CDR2 is SMNVEV (reference sequence). V shed 5 bases, J shed 5 bases, and the junction held 14 bases outside the gene matches. Here the CDR3 reads CASSVFLGRGGRDTQYF. In DNA form, the CDR3 reads TGTGCCAGCAGTGTGTTTTTAGGGCGGGGGGGCCGAGATACGCAGTATTTT.

This sequence joins TRBV5-5 and TRBJ2-1; D is perhaps TRBD2 (5 bases). CDR1 and CDR2 (germline): SGHKS, YYEKEE (reference sequence). Trimming removed 0 bases at V and 2 bases at J, with 6 bases between. The CDR3 spans 14 residues. The CDR3 nucleotides read TGTGCCAGCAGCTTGGAACTAGCCTACAATGAGCAGTTCTTC. Amino acids: CASSLELAYNEQFF.

The rearrangement joins TRBV10-3 to TRBJ2-3, with 8 bases identical to TRBD2. The V gene end was trimmed by 6 bases and the J gene end by 4 bases; junction bases not matched to a gene: 12. CDR1 and CDR2 from the germline V gene are ENHRY and SYGVKD. The CDR3 totals 16 residues. CDR3 in amino acids: CAISGEAGGVADTQYF. CDR3 coding DNA: TGTGCCATCAGCGGCGAGGCGGGAGGTGTAGCAGATACGCAGTATTTT.

CDR3 sequence (DNA): TGTGCCAGCAGTGACTCTATAACTAGCGGGAGTCATGAGCAGTTCTTC. Translation: CASSDSITSGSHEQFF. The chain links TRBV6-4 to TRBJ2-1, with TRBD2 matching over 11 bases. CDR3 length: 16 amino acids. Germline V gene sequence: CDR1 MRHNA, CDR2 SNTAGT. Trimming removed 0 bases from V and 8 bases from J; junction bases left unmatched: 6.

V usage is TRBV14 and J usage is TRBJ2-7; 10 positions agree with TRBD1. Trimming took 0 bases from V and 2 from J; bases not matched to a gene: 10. The CDR3 sequence is 18 residues long. Germline CDR1 SGHDN, CDR2 FVKESK. The CDR3 is CASSQDTTGTGDTYEQYF. The CDR3 bases are TGTGCCAGCAGCCAAGACACAACCGGGACAGGGGATACCTACGAGCAGTACTTC.

The chain recombines TRBV5-1 with TRBJ2-5; the match to TRBD2 covers 14 bases. Germline V gene lookup returns CDR1 SGHRS and CDR2 YFSETQ. V lost 4 bases and J lost 5; bases outside the gene matches: 10. CDR3 size: 17 residues. The CDR3 protein is CASSPNPTSGGAETQYF. Written as DNA, the CDR3 is TGCGCCAGCAGCCCGAATCCGACTAGCGGGGGGGCGGAGACCCAGTACTTC.

The chain has TRBV4-3 and TRBJ1-2; a weak D match, TRBD1 (5 bases). This CDR3 is built from 18 residues. Germline CDR1 reads LGHNA; CDR2 reads YSLEER. Trimming stripped 1 base from V and 3 bases from J, with 21 bases between. CDR3: CASSQVPLETGTDYGYTF. As DNA, the CDR3 is TGCGCCAGCAGCCAAGTCCCGCTCGAGACCGGGACCGACTATGGCTACACCTTC.

The rearrangement joins TRBV5-4 to TRBJ1-6; D unclear. Trimming cost V 1 base and J 7 bases, with 15 bases left between them. Germline V CDR1 and CDR2: SGHNT, YYREEE (reference sequence). The CDR3 is 16 residues long. The CDR3: CASSLYSREANSPLHF. The CDR3 coding sequence is TGTGCCAGCAGCTTGTATAGTAGGGAAGCAAATTCACCCCTCCACTTT.

The chain couples TRBV11-2 to TRBJ2-3; D remains unclear. This CDR3 is 11 amino acids long. V gave up 2 bases and J gave up 4 bases, with 1 base separating them. Germline V CDR1 and CDR2: SGHAT, FQNNGV. In DNA, the CDR3 is TGTGCCAGCAGCTTACCAGATACGCAGTATTTT. It specifies CASSLPDTQYF.

This clone occurred a few times. The chain is built from TRBV29-1 and TRBJ1-6; D is unclear. The CDR3 is 13 amino acids. The germline gives CDR1 SQVTM, CDR2 ANQGSEA. Trimming removed 4 bases from V and 5 bases from J, with 9 bases in between. The CDR3 nucleotides are TGCAGCGTTGGGTGGGATGATAATTCACCCCTCCACTTT. Translating gives CSVGWDDNSPLHF.

The gene calls are TRBV5-4 and TRBJ1-6; D ambiguous. V lost 9 bases to trimming and J lost 9 bases, with 7 bases between them. The germline gives CDR1 SGHNT, CDR2 YYREEE (reference sequence). CDR3 length: 10 residues. The CDR3 bases are TGTGCCACCCTCTTTTCACCCCTCCACTTT. Protein sequence: CATLFSPLHF. Drawing the rest from reference TRBV5-4 and TRBJ1-6, the complete variable domain is ETGVTQSPTHLIKTRGQQVTLRCSSQSGHNTVSWYQQALGQGPQFIFQYYREEENGRGNFPPRFSGLQFPNYSSELNVNALELDDSALYLCATLFSPLHFGNGTRLTVT.

The rearrangement joins TRBV4-1 to TRBJ2-5; D remains ambiguous. CDR1 and CDR2 (germline): MGHRA, YSYEKL. V dropped 4 bases and J dropped 2 bases, with 14 bases sitting between them. CDR3 size: 15 residues. The CDR3 here is CASSRAPVRQETQYF. The CDR3 DNA sequence: TGCGCCAGCAGCCGGGCGCCAGTGAGACAAGAGACCCAGTACTTC.

This sequence joins TRBV27 and TRBJ1-1; D ambiguous. This CDR3 is built from 12 residues. Germline V gives CDR1 MNHEY, CDR2 SMNVEV (reference sequence). Deletions cut 10 bases from V and 4 bases from J, with 13 bases between. CDR3 in amino acids: CAISEGGTEAFF. Written as DNA, the CDR3 is TGTGCCATTTCGGAGGGAGGCACTGAAGCTTTCTTT.

The chain couples TRBV6-5 to TRBJ1-3; the match to TRBD1 covers 7 bases. The CDR3 consists of 13 residues. Germline loops: CDR1 MNHEY, CDR2 SVGAGI. V lost 9 bases and J lost 8; bases outside the gene matches: 10. This CDR3 is CASTTGAGDTIYF. DNA for the CDR3: TGTGCCAGTACTACAGGGGCAGGAGACACCATATATTTT.

The sample holds a few counts of this clone. The rearrangement joins TRBV27 to TRBJ1-1; TRBD1 is a possible D gene (5 bases). The CDR3 is made up of 15 amino acids. Per the germline V gene, CDR1 is MNHEY and CDR2 is SMNVEV (reference sequence). Trimming removed 3 bases at V and 0 bases at J, with 11 bases between. The CDR3 sequence: CASSLGPVVNTEAFF. DNA for the CDR3: TGTGCCAGCAGTTTGGGGCCAGTAGTGAACACTGAAGCTTTCTTT.

The chain carries TRBV28 and TRBJ1-2; D might be TRBD1 (5 bases). The CDR3 spans 13 residues. Germline V gives CDR1 MDHEN, CDR2 SYDVKM. V lost 4 bases and J 8 bases, leaving 14 bases between the germline ends. CDR3 residues: CASSWVTGGGYTF. The CDR3, as DNA: TGTGCCAGCAGTTGGGTTACGGGGGGAGGCTACACCTTC.

The CDR3 nucleotides read TGTGCCAGCAGCTTTCCCTCCCATCTGCGGGCCCTTTCCTACGAGCAGTACTTC. Translating it yields CASSFPSHLRALSYEQYF. This chain joins TRBV7-2 and TRBJ2-7, with D maybe TRBD2 (5 bases). Germline CDR1 reads SGHTA; CDR2 reads FQGNSA. The germline V and J ends were trimmed by 3 bases and 1 base, with 22 bases remaining between them. The CDR3 is 18 amino acids.

The chain uses TRBV7-6 and TRBJ2-7; 14 bases map to TRBD2. This CDR3 has 15 residues. Germline CDR1 and CDR2: SGHVS and FNYEAQ. V gave up 5 bases and J gave up 4 bases; unmatched junction bases: 4. The CDR3 bases are TGTGCCAGCAGCACCGGGACTAGCGGGAGTTACGAGCAGTACTTC. It encodes CASSTGTSGSYEQYF.

The chain is built from TRBV7-3 and TRBJ2-2; tentatively, D is TRBD2 (5 bases). Trimming removed 3 bases at V and 4 bases at J, with 6 bases between. Germline CDR1 is SGHTA and CDR2 is FQGTGA. The CDR3 length is 13 residues. CDR3 nucleotide sequence: TGTGCCAGCAGCTTGGGAGCCACCGGGGAGCTGTTTTTT. This translates into CASSLGATGELFF.

The chain links TRBV15 to TRBJ1-1, with no clear D. Germline V gene lookup returns CDR1 LNHNV and CDR2 YYDKDF (reference sequence). V was trimmed by 3 bases and J by 4 bases, leaving 9 bases between them. The CDR3 is 13 amino acids. In DNA form, the CDR3 reads TGTGCCACCAGCAGCGACCACCGCACTGAAGCTTTCTTT. Its protein is CATSSDHRTEAFF.

V and J are TRBV10-3 and TRBJ2-3, with D possibly TRBD2 on 6 matching bases. Germline CDR1 reads ENHRY; CDR2 reads SYGVKD. The V and J ends lost 3 bases and 2 bases respectively, with 15 bases between them. This CDR3 is 16 amino acids long. CDR3 DNA sequence: TGTGCCATCAGTGAACCTAGCGAGCCCCTCACAGATACGCAGTATTTT. As protein: CAISEPSEPLTDTQYF.

The chain couples TRBV28 to TRBJ2-1; 7 bases line up with TRBD1. After removal of 5 bases from V and 5 bases from J, the junction contained 12 bases not matched to a gene. This CDR3 is 16 amino acids long. CDR1 and CDR2 from the germline V gene are MDHEN and SYDVKM. The CDR3 bases are TGTGCCAGCAGTGGGCAGACGACAGGGATTCACAATGAGCAGTTCTTC. Translated: CASSGQTTGIHNEQFF.

The chain links TRBV5-1 to TRBJ2-7; TRBD1 matches at 7 bases. CDR1 and CDR2 from the germline V gene are SGHRS and YFSETQ. The CDR3 spans 14 residues. V was pared by 3 bases and J by 3 bases, with 6 bases of the junction left unmatched. The CDR3 is CASSSTGNIYEQYF. The CDR3 DNA sequence: TGCGCCAGCAGCTCGACAGGGAATATCTACGAGCAGTACTTC. The variable domain in full, completed from reference TRBV5-1 and TRBJ2-7, reads KAGVTQTPRYLIKTRGQQVTLSCSPISGHRSVSWYQQTPGQGLQFLFEYFSETQRNKGNFPGRFSGRQFSNSRSEMNVSTLELGDSALYLCASSSTGNIYEQYFGPGTRLTVT.

CDR3 amino acids: CASSGFSSNTEAFF. The CDR3 nucleotides are TGTGCCAGCTCCGGTTTTTCCAGCAACACTGAAGCTTTCTTT. The chain uses TRBV18 and TRBJ1-1; D is ambiguous. Trimming took 6 bases from V and 2 from J, leaving 13 bases between them. Germline V lookup: CDR1 KGHSH, CDR2 LQKENI. The CDR3 runs to 14 residues.